This TCR beta chain was sequenced in a study of T cells expressing NK-cell markers. TCRdb re-called the 5' RACE reads, yielding one record per CDR3 amino acid sequence without DNA. This sample contains 300,000 to 450,000 distinct CDR3 sequences. Germline V gives CDR1 SGHAT, CDR2 FQNNGV. This CDR3 is 17 amino acids long. The material sequenced was blood T cells: a sorted CD56 or NKG2C T cell subset, CD4+ or CD8+ T cells, or bulk PBMC T cells (not recorded which). The chain has TRBV11-2 and TRBJ2-3. The receptor was isolated from a man aged 18-70 years in good health. CDR3 protein: CASSIEGIGVAAKGQYF. Supplemented by reference TRBV11-2 and TRBJ2-3, the full variable domain reads EAGVAQSPRYKIIEKRQSVAFWCNPISGHATLYWYQQILGQGPKLLIQFQNNGVVDDSQLPKDRFSAERLKGVDSTLKIQPAKLEDSAVYLCASSIEGIGVAAKGQYFGPGTRLTVL.